This paragraph covers one T cell receptor (beta chain) sequence. Sequencing was performed with immunoSEQ multiplex PCR; in TCRdb, only in-frame clones are kept and a portion is missing. The profile covers some 250,000 clones, with around 85% appearing a single time and approximately 2% taken by the ten largest. This entry comes from a study of blood T cell repertoires in COVID-19. Study members were between about 18 and 89 years old and lived in around 24 US regions. V shed 5 bases, J shed 7 bases, and the junction held 17 bases outside the gene matches. Germline V gene lookup returns CDR1 LNHDA and CDR2 SQIVND (reference sequence). The CDR3 loop spans 17 amino acids.

The receptor comes from a woman aged 50 to 60 who had recovered from COVID-19. This chain links TRBV19 with TRBJ1-3; TRBD1 matches at 7 bases. Sequencing was done on a sample of PBMCs or T cells enriched from blood (not recorded which). The CDR3 loop reads CASSYSQQGTRGNTIYF. CDR3 DNA sequence: TGTGCCAGTAGTTACTCCCAACAGGGAACCAGGGGGAACACCATATATTTT.